The present entry profiles one TCR beta chain with its context. Its matching antigen is unknown. The data belong to a study of cytomegalovirus exposure and HLA in healthy donors. The wider study: Out of approximately 170 million T cells, an earlier analysis found over 100 million unique TCR beta sequences in total. Among over 300 genotyped donors, 65% to 90% fell in the Caucasian-associated ancestry cluster. Overall study findings and caveats: Published work reported that the classifier diagnosed cytomegalovirus status with high specificity and sensitivity.

PCR was performed using 60 Vbeta and 13 Jbeta primers. Some clones are missing from TCRdb's copy, which holds only in-frame ones; the method was immunoSEQ multiplex PCR. The table shows approximately 150,000 clones, with 81% occurring only once. The germline V gene encodes CDR1 SGHRS and CDR2 YFSETQ. The CDR3 has 13 residues. Trimming stripped 3 bases from V and 9 bases from J, with 14 bases between. This sequence originates from a woman aged 18 to 35 in good health and CMV-seropositive. V usage is TRBV5-1 and J usage is TRBJ2-3; a possible D gene is TRBD1 (6 bases). The sequenced sample consisted of PBMCs. CDR3: CASSSQGMETQYF. The CDR3 DNA sequence: TGCGCCAGCAGCTCCCAGGGGATGGAGACGCAGTATTTT.